This record concerns one T cell receptor (beta chain) sequence. This entry belongs to a study of blood T cell repertoires in COVID-19. Study summary: In each case, the material was cDNA or gDNA derived from T cells, B-cell-depleted T cells, or PBMCs.

Authors' analysis steps: How many nucleated cells were present was estimated from reference gene primer amplification. Sequenced by immunoSEQ multiplex PCR; TCRdb stores in-frame clones only, minus some. D and trimming come from the DNA, and the V and J calls and clone size come from that table. The sample shows approximately 150,000 clones, more than 75% of them seen only once. The clonotype originates from a human donor with acute or convalescent COVID-19. The donor label of this sample is uncertain. The source material was peripheral blood.

The CDR3 here is CASLPGTSGNTIYF. The CDR3, as DNA: TGTGCCAGCCTACCGGGTACTAGTGGAAACACCATATATTTT. The V and J genes are TRBV6-5 and TRBJ1-3; D is uncertain. The CDR3 consists of 14 residues. Trimming left V 8 bases short and J 3 bases short, with 14 bases between. CDR1 is MNHEY and CDR2 is SVGAGI in the germline V gene.